This T cell receptor beta chain appears in the sequencing data of a study of blood T cell repertoires in COVID-19. V was pared by 4 bases and J by 2 bases, with 9 bases between. The CDR3 runs to 13 residues. The germline gives CDR1 LGHDT, CDR2 YNNKEL (reference sequence). Each participant's cohort was designated according to participant-reported clinical history. Assay: immunoSEQ multiplex PCR; the TCRdb copy retains only in-frame clones and omits some. Altogether under 500,000 clones are present, about 85% being singletons, with the ten largest covering roughly 1.9%. With respect to this clone: Other DNA variants within this sample encode the same CDR3.

The sample taken for sequencing was PBMCs or T cells enriched from blood (not recorded which). The chain joins TRBV3-1 (or the pseudogene TRBV3-2) to TRBJ2-7; D might be TRBD2 (5 bases). This clonotype was obtained from a woman between 18 and 29 years old with acute COVID-19. The chain's CDR3 is CASSPGSPYEQYF. CDR3 coding DNA: TGTGCCAGCAGCCCGGGGAGCCCCTACGAGCAGTACTTC.